This T cell receptor beta chain is from a study of beta chain features in type 1 diabetes. Findings of the study overall: When Type 1 diabetes patients were examined, their TCRB CDR3s proved moderately but significantly shorter in all four CD4+ subsets.

TCRB transcripts that were expressed got sequenced, as all of the isolated RNA had been reverse transcribed. The repertoire was sequenced with immunoSEQ multiplex PCR; TCRdb's copy has only in-frame clones and lacks some. The sample consists of 200,000 to 250,000 clones, about 9.3% of them appearing once. Sorted CD4+ subsets: naive, central memory, regulatory, stem cell-like memory (CD45RO/CCR7/CD25/CD127/CD95/CD27 panel). In its sample, this clone was seen a few times. No antigen is known for it. Germline V gives CDR1 GTSNPN, CDR2 SVGIG (reference sequence). This CDR3 has 14 residues. V trimming: 3 bases; J trimming: 3 bases; junction bases outside the gene matches: 5.

This chain links TRBV30 with TRBJ1-1, with 9 bases lining up with TRBD1. The sequencing sample was made of naive CD4+ T cells from blood. This TCR came from a woman aged 18-29 years in good health. The CDR3 spells CAWRATGGYTEAFF. Here the CDR3 DNA reads TGTGCCTGGAGAGCTACAGGGGGCTACACTGAAGCTTTCTTT.